These 21 T cell receptor beta chains were sequenced from one sample in a study of T cells in Graves' hyperthyroidism and ophthalmopathy. The investigators amplified TCR beta CDR3 regions from RNA transcripts. The HTBI primer set was used in a first-round RT-PCR of the TCR CDR3. MiXCR was run by TCRdb on the multiplex PCR reads, yielding one entry per CDR3 protein. The data show hundreds of thousands of distinct CDR3 sequences, about a fifth seen once. The source material was blood. The receptor set was obtained from a man between 25 and 39 years old with Graves' ophthalmopathy.

A few counts support this clonotype. The chain uses TRBV20-1 and TRBJ1-3; D gene ambiguous. Germline V gene lookup returns CDR1 DFQATT and CDR2 SNEGSKA (reference sequence). CDR3 length: 14 residues. V was shortened by 0 bases and J by 5 bases, with 11 bases between the two germline ends. In nucleotides, the CDR3 is TGCAGTGCTAGAGATCTAACAGCTAGAAACACCATATATTTT. Its translation: CSARDLTARNTIYF.

The table lists this clonotype with many counts. The chain couples TRBV28 to TRBJ1-1, with D unclear. CDR1 is MDHEN, CDR2 SYDVKM, per germline. The CDR3 extends over 14 amino acids. V lost 7 bases to trimming and J lost 4 bases, with 16 bases between them. CDR3 protein: CASNSGPRVTEAFF. CDR3 nucleotide sequence: TGTGCCAGCAACTCGGGTCCCCGGGTCACTGAAGCTTTCTTT.

The V gene is TRBV7-2, the J gene TRBJ2-1; 7 nucleotides agree with TRBD1. The CDR3 is 15 amino acids. The trim removed 5 bases at V and 8 bases at J, leaving 12 bases unmatched. From germline, CDR1 is SGHTA and CDR2 FQGNSA. DNA for the CDR3: TGTGCCAGCAGCCCCACACCCCGACAGGGCCATGAGCAGTTCTTC. Amino acids: CASSPTPRQGHEQFF.

This clonotype was recorded at least ten times. The chain's CDR3 is CASSRYPGLAGLTLYEQYF. Written as DNA, the CDR3 is TGTGCCAGCAGTCGATACCCGGGACTAGCGGGGTTAACCCTTTACGAGCAGTACTTC. The chain joins TRBV28 to TRBJ2-7; 13 positions match TRBD2. CDR3 size: 19 residues. Germline trimming cut 5 bases from V and 4 bases from J; bases unmatched to any gene: 17. CDR1 and CDR2 from the germline V gene are MDHEN and SYDVKM. Variable domain in full (rest from reference TRBV28 and TRBJ2-7): DVKVTQSSRYLVKRTGEKVFLECVQDMDHENMFWYRQDPGLGLRLIYFSYDVKMKEKGDIPEGYSVSREKKERFSLILESASTNQTSMYLCASSRYPGLAGLTLYEQYFGPGTRLTVT.

This clonotype was observed a few times. The J gene is TRBJ1-1, the V gene TRBV10-3; D uncertain. Germline V CDR1 and CDR2: ENHRY, SYGVKD. V was shortened by 10 bases and J by 4 bases, with 16 bases between the two germline ends. The CDR3 length is 13 residues. The CDR3 DNA sequence: TGTGCCACCGGACCCCTCGGAACCACTGAAGCTTTCTTT. Translation: CATGPLGTTEAFF.

This clonotype has ten or more counts. CDR3 residues: CASSLTGWAASGYNEQFF. The CDR3, as DNA: TGTGCCAGCAGCTTAACTGGATGGGCGGCCTCCGGGTACAATGAGCAGTTCTTC. The chain combines TRBV11-1 with TRBJ2-1, with unresolved D. Looked up from germline, CDR1 is SGHAT and CDR2 is FQDESV (reference sequence). The CDR3 length is 18 residues. V was clipped by 2 bases and J by 4 bases, with 21 bases between them.

This clonotype was seen a few times. The chain uses TRBV4-1 and TRBJ2-7; 8 bases match TRBD2. After removal of 0 bases from V and 3 bases from J, the junction contained 4 bases not matched to a gene. Germline CDR1 and CDR2: MGHRA and YSYEKL. The CDR3 length is 15 residues. The CDR3 loop reads CASSQDGAGGYEQYF. The CDR3 DNA reads as TGCGCCAGCAGCCAAGACGGCGCGGGAGGCTACGAGCAGTACTTC.

This clonotype was counted ten times or more. CDR3 residues: CASSLGGPGGRETQYF. In nucleotides, the CDR3 is TGTGCCAGCAGCTTAGGGGGCCCCGGAGGGAGAGAGACCCAGTACTTC. The V call is TRBV11-2, the J call TRBJ2-5, with a tentative D call TRBD2 (6 bases). CDR1 and CDR2 (germline): SGHAT, FQNNGV. CDR3 length equals 16 residues. The germline V and J ends were trimmed by 1 base and 4 bases, with 16 bases remaining between them.

This clonotype was counted a few times. The chain combines TRBV5-1 with TRBJ2-1, with 11 bases aligning to TRBD2. With V trimmed by 0 bases and J by 7 bases, 9 bases remained unmatched. Germline CDR1 reads SGHRS; CDR2 reads YFSETQ. This CDR3 spans 17 amino acids. CDR3: CASSLVLAGGPGNEQFF. CDR3 nucleotides: TGCGCCAGCAGCTTGGTTTTAGCGGGAGGGCCGGGTAATGAGCAGTTCTTC.

The rearrangement uses TRBV12-3 or TRBV12-4 and TRBJ2-2; a weak D match, TRBD1 (6 bases). V lost 7 bases, J lost 2 bases, and 14 bases lay in between. The CDR3 loop spans 15 amino acids. The CDR3 sequence: CASIPQGSNTGELFF. The CDR3 DNA follows: TGTGCCAGCATTCCCCAGGGGTCAAACACCGGGGAGCTGTTTTTT.

The V call is TRBV5-4, the J call TRBJ1-6, with no clear D. CDR3 length equals 14 residues. Trimming cost V 3 bases and J 14 bases, with 18 bases left between them. In germline, CDR1 is SGHNT, CDR2 YYREEE (reference sequence). The CDR3 reads CASSYDRVLGALHF. In DNA, the CDR3 is TGTGCCAGCAGCTATGACCGGGTGTTAGGAGCCCTCCACTTT.

There are many counts of this clonotype. V is TRBV11-2 and J is TRBJ2-1; TRBD2 aligns across 9 bases. The CDR3 consists of 15 residues. J gave up 8 bases and V 6 bases, and 11 bases lay outside the gene matches. Germline CDR1 reads SGHAT; CDR2 reads FQNNGV. The CDR3, as DNA: TGTGCCAGCAGGGACGGAGCGGGGGGCGGGGATGAGCAGTTCTTC. Translating gives CASRDGAGGGDEQFF.

In its sample, this clonotype was seen many times. The chain uses TRBV20-1 and TRBJ1-3, with a tentative D call TRBD1 (6 bases). The V end lost 3 bases, the J end lost 0 bases, and 15 bases lay between the germline ends. Germline lookup yields CDR1 DFQATT and CDR2 SNEGSKA (reference sequence). The CDR3 spans 16 residues. CDR3 residues: CSARTARGNSGNTIYF. DNA of the CDR3: TGCAGTGCTAGGACGGCCAGGGGCAACTCTGGAAACACCATATATTTT.

This clonotype was counted ten times or more. This chain links TRBV2 with TRBJ2-2, with D hard to call. Trimming removed 5 bases at V and 4 bases at J, with 8 bases between. The CDR3 loop spans 13 amino acids. The germline gives CDR1 SNHLY, CDR2 FYNNEI. In DNA form, the CDR3 reads TGTGCCAGCAGTATAGTTTCCACCGGGGAGCTGTTTTTT. This encodes CASSIVSTGELFF. The whole variable domain, filled in from reference TRBV2 and TRBJ2-2, reads EPEVTQTPSHQVTQMGQEVILRCVPISNHLYFYWYRQILGQKVEFLVSFYNNEISEKSEIFDDQFSVERPDGSNFTLKIRSTKLEDSAMYFCASSIVSTGELFFGEGSRLTVL.

This clonotype came up many times. The chain has TRBV7-2 and TRBJ2-7, with 12 bases matching TRBD2. Germline CDR1 is SGHTA and CDR2 is FQGNSA. Trimming cost V 4 bases and J 4 bases; bases outside gene matches: 5. The CDR3 spans 15 residues. DNA for the CDR3: TGTGCCAGCAGCTCGTGGACTAGCGGGAATTACGAGCAGTACTTC. This gives the protein CASSSWTSGNYEQYF.

This clonotype was picked up a small number of times. This rearrangement joins TRBV20-1 to TRBJ2-3; 7 bases match TRBD2. Germline CDR1 and CDR2: DFQATT and SNEGSKA (reference sequence). Trimming took 6 bases from V and 0 from J; bases not matched to a gene: 9. This CDR3 is 15 amino acids long. Written as DNA, the CDR3 is TGCAGTGCGCCTAAGGGAGGGTCTAGCACAGATACGCAGTATTTT. It specifies CSAPKGGSSTDTQYF.

V usage is TRBV28 and J usage is TRBJ1-1; D perhaps matches TRBD1 (6 bases). Trimming shortened V by 6 bases and J by 4 bases, and 18 bases separated the two germline ends. The CDR3 totals 15 residues. Per the germline V gene, CDR1 is MDHEN and CDR2 is SYDVKM. The chain's CDR3 is CASSPITGYSTEAFF. The CDR3 bases are TGTGCCAGCAGCCCGATTACAGGGTATAGCACTGAAGCTTTCTTT.

This clonotype was seen ten or more times. This chain connects TRBV7-2 to TRBJ2-7, with 8 bases that match TRBD2. The V and J ends lost 4 bases and 3 bases, in that order; junction bases with no gene match: 8. The length of the CDR3 is 15 residues. The germline gives CDR1 SGHTA, CDR2 FQGNSA. In DNA form, the CDR3 reads TGTGCCAGCAGCTCATCCGCTAGCGGGTACTACGAGCAGTACTTC. Its translation is CASSSSASGYYEQYF.

This clonotype was seen ten or more times. The V gene is TRBV12-3 or TRBV12-4, the J gene TRBJ2-2; D may be TRBD2 (6 bases). V was shortened by 4 bases and J by 0 bases, with 12 bases between the two germline ends. The CDR3 sequence is 16 residues long. The CDR3 nucleotides are TGTGCCAGCAGTTACTTTGGAGGGACGAACACCGGGGAGCTGTTTTTT. Its translation is CASSYFGGTNTGELFF.

The V gene is TRBV2, the J gene TRBJ1-5, with D maybe TRBD1 (6 bases). Per the germline V gene, CDR1 is SNHLY and CDR2 is FYNNEI. Deletions cut 7 bases from V and 7 bases from J, with 14 bases between. The CDR3 length is 13 residues. The CDR3 loop is CASNYGGGQPQHF. The CDR3, as DNA: TGTGCCAGCAATTACGGGGGCGGACAGCCCCAGCATTTT.

This clonotype was counted only a few times. The CDR3 DNA is TGCGCCAGCACTTGGGACAGGGGGGTAGGCGATGAGCAGTTCTTC. Its translation: CASTWDRGVGDEQFF. The V gene is TRBV10-2, the J gene TRBJ2-1; the match to TRBD1 covers 11 bases. Per germline, CDR1 WSHSY and CDR2 SAAADI. The CDR3 extends over 15 amino acids. V shed 7 bases and J 8 bases; nucleotides not matched to a gene: 10.